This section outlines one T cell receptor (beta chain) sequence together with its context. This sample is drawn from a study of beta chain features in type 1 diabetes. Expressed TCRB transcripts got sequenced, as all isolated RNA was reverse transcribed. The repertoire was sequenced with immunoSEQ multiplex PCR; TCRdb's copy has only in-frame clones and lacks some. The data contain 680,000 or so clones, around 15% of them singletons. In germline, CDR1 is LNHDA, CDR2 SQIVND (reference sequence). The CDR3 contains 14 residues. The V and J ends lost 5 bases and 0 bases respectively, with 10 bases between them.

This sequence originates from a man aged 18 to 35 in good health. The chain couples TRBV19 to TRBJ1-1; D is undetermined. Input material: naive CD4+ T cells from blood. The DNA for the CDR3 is TGTGCCAGTAGTTTCCTCCAGGTGAACACTGAAGCTTTCTTT. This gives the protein CASSFLQVNTEAFF.